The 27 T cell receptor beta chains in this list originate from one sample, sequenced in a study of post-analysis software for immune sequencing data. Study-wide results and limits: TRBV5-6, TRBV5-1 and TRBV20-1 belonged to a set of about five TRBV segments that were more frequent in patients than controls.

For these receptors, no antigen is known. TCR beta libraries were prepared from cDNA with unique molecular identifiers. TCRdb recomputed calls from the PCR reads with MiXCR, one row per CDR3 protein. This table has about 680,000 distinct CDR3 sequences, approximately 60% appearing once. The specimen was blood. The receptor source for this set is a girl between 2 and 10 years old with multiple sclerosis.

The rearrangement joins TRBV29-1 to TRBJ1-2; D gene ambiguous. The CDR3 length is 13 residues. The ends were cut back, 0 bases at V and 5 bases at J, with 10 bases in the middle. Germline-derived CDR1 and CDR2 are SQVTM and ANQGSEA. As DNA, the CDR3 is TGCAGCGTTGAAGAGGCGCCAGCTTATGGCTACACCTTC. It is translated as CSVEEAPAYGYTF.

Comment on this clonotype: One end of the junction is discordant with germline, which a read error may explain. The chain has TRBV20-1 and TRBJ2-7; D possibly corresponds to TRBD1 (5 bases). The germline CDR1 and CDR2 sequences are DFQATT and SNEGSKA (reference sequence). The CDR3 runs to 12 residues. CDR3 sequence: CSARDLRGEQYF. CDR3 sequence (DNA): TGCAGTGCCAGAGATCTAAGGGGCGAGCAGTACTTC.

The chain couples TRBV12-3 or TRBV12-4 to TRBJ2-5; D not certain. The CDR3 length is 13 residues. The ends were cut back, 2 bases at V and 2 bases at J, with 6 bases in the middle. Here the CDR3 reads CASSLHGQETQYF. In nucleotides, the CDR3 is TGTGCCAGCAGTTTACACGGGCAAGAGACCCAGTACTTC.

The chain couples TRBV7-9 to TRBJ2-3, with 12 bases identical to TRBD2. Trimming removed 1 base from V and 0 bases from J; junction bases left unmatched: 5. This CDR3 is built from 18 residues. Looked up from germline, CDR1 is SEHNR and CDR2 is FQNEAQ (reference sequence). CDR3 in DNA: TGTGCCAGCAGCTTAGTCACTAGCGGGAGGTTAAGCACAGATACGCAGTATTTT. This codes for CASSLVTSGRLSTDTQYF.

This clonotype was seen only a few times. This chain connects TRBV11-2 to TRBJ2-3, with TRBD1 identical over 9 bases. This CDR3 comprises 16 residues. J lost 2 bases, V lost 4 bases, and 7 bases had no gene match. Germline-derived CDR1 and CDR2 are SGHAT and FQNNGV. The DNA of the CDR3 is TGTGCCAGCAGCTGGGCTACAGGGGGCAACACAGATACGCAGTATTTT. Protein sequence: CASSWATGGNTDTQYF. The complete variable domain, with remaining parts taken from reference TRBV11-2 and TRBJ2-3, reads EAGVAQSPRYKIIEKRQSVAFWCNPISGHATLYWYQQILGQGPKLLIQFQNNGVVDDSQLPKDRFSAERLKGVDSTLKIQPAKLEDSAVYLCASSWATGGNTDTQYFGPGTRLTVL.

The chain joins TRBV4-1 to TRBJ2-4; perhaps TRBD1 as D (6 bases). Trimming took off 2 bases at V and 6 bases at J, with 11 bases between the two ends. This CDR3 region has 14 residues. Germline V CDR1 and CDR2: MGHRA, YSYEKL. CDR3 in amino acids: CASSQPTGLNIQYF. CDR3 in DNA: TGCGCCAGCAGCCAACCTACAGGGTTAAACATTCAGTACTTC.

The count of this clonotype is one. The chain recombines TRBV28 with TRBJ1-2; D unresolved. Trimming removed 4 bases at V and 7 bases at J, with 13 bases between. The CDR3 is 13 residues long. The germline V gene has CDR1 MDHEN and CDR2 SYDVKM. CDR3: CASSSPDFFGYTF. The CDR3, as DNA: TGTGCCAGCAGTTCTCCGGACTTCTTTGGCTACACCTTC.

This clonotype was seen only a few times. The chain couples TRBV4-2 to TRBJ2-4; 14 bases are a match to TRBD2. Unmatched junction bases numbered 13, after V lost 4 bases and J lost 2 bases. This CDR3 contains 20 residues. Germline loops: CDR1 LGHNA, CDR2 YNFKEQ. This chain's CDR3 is CASSPRLAGGPGVSKNIQYF. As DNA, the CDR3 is TGTGCCAGCAGCCCAAGACTAGCGGGAGGGCCCGGGGTGTCCAAAAACATTCAGTACTTC.

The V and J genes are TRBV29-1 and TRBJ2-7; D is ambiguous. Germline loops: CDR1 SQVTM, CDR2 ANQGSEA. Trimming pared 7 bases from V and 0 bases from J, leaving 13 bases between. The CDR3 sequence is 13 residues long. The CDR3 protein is CSAMTDFSYEQYF. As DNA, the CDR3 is TGCAGCGCGATGACTGATTTCTCCTACGAGCAGTACTTC.

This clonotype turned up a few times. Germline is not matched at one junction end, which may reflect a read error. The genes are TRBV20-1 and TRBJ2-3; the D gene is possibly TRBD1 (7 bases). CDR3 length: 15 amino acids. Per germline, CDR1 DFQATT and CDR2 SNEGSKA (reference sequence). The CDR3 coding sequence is TGCAGTACTAGACTAGAGCAGGGGGTCGTAAAATCGCAGTATTTT. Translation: CSTRLEQGVVKSQYF.

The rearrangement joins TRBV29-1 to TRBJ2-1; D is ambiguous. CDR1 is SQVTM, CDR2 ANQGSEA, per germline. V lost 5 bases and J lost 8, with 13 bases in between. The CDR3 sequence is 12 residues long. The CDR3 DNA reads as TGCAGCGTTTCATCTGGTATCGATGAGCAGTTCTTC. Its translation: CSVSSGIDEQFF.

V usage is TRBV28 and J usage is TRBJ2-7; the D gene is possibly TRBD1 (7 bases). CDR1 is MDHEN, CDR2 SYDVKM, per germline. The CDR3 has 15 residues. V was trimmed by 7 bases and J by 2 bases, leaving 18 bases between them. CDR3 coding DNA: TGTGCCAGCACGACCCAGGGGGGATTTCCCTACGAGCAGTACTTC. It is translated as CASTTQGGFPYEQYF.

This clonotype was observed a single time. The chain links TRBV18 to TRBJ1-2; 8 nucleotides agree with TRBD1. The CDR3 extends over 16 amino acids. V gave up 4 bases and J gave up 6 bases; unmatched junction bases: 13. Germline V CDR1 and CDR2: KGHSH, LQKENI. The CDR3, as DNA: TGTGCCAGCTCACAGTTCGAAAGCGGACAGGGCAATGGCTACACCTTC. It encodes CASSQFESGQGNGYTF.

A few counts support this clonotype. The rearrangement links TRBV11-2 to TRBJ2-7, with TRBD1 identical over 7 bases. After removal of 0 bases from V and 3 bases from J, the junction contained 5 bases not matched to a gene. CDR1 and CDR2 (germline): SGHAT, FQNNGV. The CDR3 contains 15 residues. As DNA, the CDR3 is TGTGCCAGCAGCTTAGATAGGACAGGCCACTACGAGCAGTACTTC. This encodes CASSLDRTGHYEQYF.

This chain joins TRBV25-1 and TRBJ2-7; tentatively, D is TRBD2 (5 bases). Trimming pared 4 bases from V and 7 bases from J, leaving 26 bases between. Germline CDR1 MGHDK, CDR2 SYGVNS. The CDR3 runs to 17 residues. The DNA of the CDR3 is TGTGCCAGCAGTGCCCCGGGATACGTAGGCTCCGATAGTGAGCAGTACTTC. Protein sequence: CASSAPGYVGSDSEQYF.

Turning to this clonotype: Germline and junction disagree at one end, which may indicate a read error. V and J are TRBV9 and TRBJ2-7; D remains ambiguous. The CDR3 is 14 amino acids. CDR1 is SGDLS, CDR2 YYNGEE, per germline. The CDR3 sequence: CAGSVGGISYEQYF. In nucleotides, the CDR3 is TGTGCCGGCAGCGTAGGTGGGATCTCCTACGAGCAGTACTTC. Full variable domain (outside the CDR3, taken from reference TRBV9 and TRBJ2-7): DSGVTQTPKHLITATGQRVTLRCSPRSGDLSVYWYQQSLDQGLQFLIQYYNGEERAKGNILERFSAQQFPDLHSELNLSSLELGDSALYFCAGSVGGISYEQYFGPGTRLTVT.

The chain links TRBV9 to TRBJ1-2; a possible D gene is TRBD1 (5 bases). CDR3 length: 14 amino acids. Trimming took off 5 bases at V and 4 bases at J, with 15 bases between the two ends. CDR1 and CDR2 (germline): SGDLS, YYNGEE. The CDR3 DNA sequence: TGTGCCAGCAGTTCAGGGAGATGGGTCTATGGCTACACCTTC. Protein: CASSSGRWVYGYTF.

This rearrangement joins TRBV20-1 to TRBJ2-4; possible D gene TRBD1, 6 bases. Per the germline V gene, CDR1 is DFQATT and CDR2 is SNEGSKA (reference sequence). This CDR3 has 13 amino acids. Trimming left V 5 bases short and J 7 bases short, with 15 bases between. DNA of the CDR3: TGCAGTGCTGGGGGCCCAGGGGAGAACATTCAGTACTTC. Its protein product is CSAGGPGENIQYF.

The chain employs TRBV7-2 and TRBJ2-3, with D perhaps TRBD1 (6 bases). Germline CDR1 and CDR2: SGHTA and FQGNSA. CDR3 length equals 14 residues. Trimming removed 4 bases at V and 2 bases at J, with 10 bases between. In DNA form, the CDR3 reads TGTGCCAGCAGCTCCCGGGACATCACAGATACGCAGTATTTT. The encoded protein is CASSSRDITDTQYF.

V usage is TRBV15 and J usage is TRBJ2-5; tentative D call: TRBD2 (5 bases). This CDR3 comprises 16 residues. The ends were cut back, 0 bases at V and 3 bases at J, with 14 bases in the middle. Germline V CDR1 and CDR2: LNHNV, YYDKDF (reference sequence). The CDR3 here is CATSRDFERGKETQYF. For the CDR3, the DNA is TGTGCCACCAGCAGAGATTTTGAGCGAGGGAAAGAGACCCAGTACTTC.

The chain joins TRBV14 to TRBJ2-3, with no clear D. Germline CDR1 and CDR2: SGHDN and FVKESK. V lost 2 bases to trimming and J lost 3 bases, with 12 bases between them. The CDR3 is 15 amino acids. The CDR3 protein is CASSQLGVPTDTQYF. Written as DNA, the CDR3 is TGTGCCAGCAGCCAACTTGGGGTCCCGACAGATACGCAGTATTTT.

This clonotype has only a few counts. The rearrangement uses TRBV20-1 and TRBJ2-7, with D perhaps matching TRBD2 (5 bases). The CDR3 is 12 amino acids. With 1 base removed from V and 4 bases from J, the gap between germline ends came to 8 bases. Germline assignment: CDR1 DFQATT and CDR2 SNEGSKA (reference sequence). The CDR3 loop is CSARADSYEQYF. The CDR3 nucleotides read TGCAGTGCTAGAGCGGACTCTTACGAGCAGTACTTC.

The CDR3 spells CAWNPPRLAGALEQYF. Written as DNA, the CDR3 is TGTGCCTGGAATCCCCCGAGACTAGCGGGAGCGCTCGAGCAGTACTTC. The gene calls are TRBV30 and TRBJ2-7, with 12 bases that match TRBD2. Looked up from germline, CDR1 is GTSNPN and CDR2 is SVGIG (reference sequence). V was clipped by 4 bases and J by 6 bases; unmatched bases: 13. The length of the CDR3 is 16 residues.

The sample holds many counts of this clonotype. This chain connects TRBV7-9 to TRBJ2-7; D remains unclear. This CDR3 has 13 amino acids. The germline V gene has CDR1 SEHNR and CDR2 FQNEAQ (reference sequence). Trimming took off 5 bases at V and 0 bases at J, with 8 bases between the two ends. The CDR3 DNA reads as TGTGCCAGCAGCCCTAGGTCCTCCTACGAGCAGTACTTC. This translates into CASSPRSSYEQYF.

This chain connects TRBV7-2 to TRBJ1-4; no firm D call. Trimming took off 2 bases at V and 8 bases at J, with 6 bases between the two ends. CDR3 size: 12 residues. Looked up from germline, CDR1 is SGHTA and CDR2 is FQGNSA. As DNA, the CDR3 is TGTGCCAGCAGCTTACAGTCGGAAAAACTGTTTTTT. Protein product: CASSLQSEKLFF.

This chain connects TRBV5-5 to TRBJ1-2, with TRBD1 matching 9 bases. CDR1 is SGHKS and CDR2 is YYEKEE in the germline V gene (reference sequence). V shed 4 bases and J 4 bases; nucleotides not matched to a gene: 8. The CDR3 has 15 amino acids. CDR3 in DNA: TGTGCCAGCAGCGTATCGGGACAGGGCATCTATGGCTACACCTTC. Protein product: CASSVSGQGIYGYTF.

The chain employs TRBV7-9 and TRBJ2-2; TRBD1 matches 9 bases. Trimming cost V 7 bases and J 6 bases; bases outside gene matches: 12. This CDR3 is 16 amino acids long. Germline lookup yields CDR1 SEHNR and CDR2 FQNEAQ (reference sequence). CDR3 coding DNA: TGTGCCAGCACCAACTTGGGGACAGGGACTTCCGGGGAGCTGTTTTTT. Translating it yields CASTNLGTGTSGELFF. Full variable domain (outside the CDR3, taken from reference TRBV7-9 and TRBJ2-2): DTGVSQNPRHKITKRGQNVTFRCDPISEHNRLYWYRQTLGQGPEFLTYFQNEAQLEKSRLLSDRFSAERPKGSFSTLEIQRTEQGDSAMYLCASTNLGTGTSGELFFGEGSRLTVL.